This T cell receptor beta chain was captured by sequencing in a study of cytomegalovirus exposure and HLA in healthy donors. Germline lookup yields CDR1 MGHDK and CDR2 SYGVNS. Losses at the gene ends were 4 bases for V and 1 base for J; bases not matched to a gene: 8. This CDR3 is 17 amino acids long. Primers for the PCR totalled 60 Vbeta and 13 Jbeta. Method: immunoSEQ multiplex PCR; TCRdb's copy keeps in-frame clones and lacks some. The sample lists some 150,000 clones, roughly 80% occurring once. The chain joins TRBV25-1 to TRBJ2-4; 9 bases are shared with TRBD1. Sequenced sample: PBMCs. This clonotype originated in a woman in her 40s in good health and CMV-seronegative. CDR3 nucleotide sequence: TGTGCCAGCAGTGGACAGGGGGATCGTCTGGCCAAAAACATTCAGTACTTC. Its protein product is CASSGQGDRLAKNIQYF.